Below, one T cell receptor beta chain is given with its context. Its target antigen remains unknown. No base qualities exist here, and no much larger clone lies one base off it. This sample stems from a study of T cell responses to AZD1222 COVID-19 vaccine (dated by TCRdb to 2020 to 2022). Context from the whole study: A total of under 250 trial participants underwent TCR sequencing, of whom 207 had received two doses of AZD1222 and approximately 26 had received two doses of the MenACWY control vaccine. Trial participants were enrolled into age subgroups of 18-55, 56-69 and 70-plus years, which contained approximately 150, 28 and 58 TCR-sequenced participants, respectively.

The meaning of the sample's time point label: baseline before first vaccination. The label giving this sample's treatment or condition can be read as: meningococcal conjugate vaccine given as trial control. Samples from vaccinated people were obtained from the UK trials COV001 and COV002, which included a single-blind randomized controlled phase 2/3 trial of AZD1222 (ChAdOx1 nCoV-19) in healthy adults. For TCRbeta chain sequencing, PBMC samples were collected from trial participants at day 0 and at day 28 after the second dose. What the study reported, not specific to this receptor: After two AZD1222 doses, spike-specific TCR breadth and depth were significantly higher than at day 0 and than in MenACWY recipients. Vaccine-associated CD4 TCRs spanned the whole spike protein, with dominant responses in regions 160-218 and 743-854. Reportedly, almost half of the unique spike-specific TCRs recognized epitopes lying outside the regions that are mutated in the B.1.351 and B.1.1.7 variants. Conclusions about previously exposed vaccinees are limited, since just five to seven AZD1222 recipients were seropositive for SARS-CoV-2 at baseline. Because no samples from the day 14 peak response were available, repertoires could be characterized only after the peak T cell response. Participants were mostly white British, with more females than males. The authors suggested clonal diversity may have been underestimated. The 56-69-year group was small, and its depth increase did not reach significance, likely because of low power.

The CDR3 regions of human TCRbeta chains were subjected to immunosequencing. The study's own analysis went as follows. TCRs in the repertoires were compared against a reference library of SARS-CoV-2-specific TCRs that had been generated with the MIRA antigen-specificity platform. Breadth was defined as the fraction of unique TCRs that were SARS-CoV-2-associated. Depth was defined as the fraction of total T cells that were SARS-CoV-2-associated. Using the MIRA data, each spike-specific TCR was assigned both to the spike region to which the TCR was reactive and to a CD4 or CD8 class. Log10-transformed breadth and depth values were compared by one-way ANOVA with Sidak's multiple comparisons tests. TCRdb took over this immuneACCESS table, retaining in-frame rearrangements with V and J assigned. Such tables are incomplete; in checked studies, under half of the missing clones stem from an unresolved V gene, and the remainder is unexplained. V and J calls and clone size follow that table, whereas D and trimming were derived from the DNA. The sample table shows some 120,000 clones, and about 92% are seen once. About 4.2% of the sample belongs to the ten largest clones.

This material consisted of peripheral blood, taken on day 0 of MenACWY control vaccination. This TCR came from an adult in good health.

The DNA is as follows: TGTGCCAGCAGACGGATCACTGAAGCTTTCTTT. Translated, it reads CASRRITEAFF. In this chain, TRBV28 is recombined with TRBJ1-1; the D segment cannot be called with confidence. Trimming takes 6 bases from V and 4 bases from J, and the germline ends sit 6 bases apart. Reading the germline V gene gives CDR1 MDHEN and CDR2 SYDVKM. Taken from cysteine to phenylalanine, the CDR3 has 11 residues. Just the 33-base CDR3 DNA is kept, in frame starting at base 1.